This T cell receptor (beta chain) was retrieved from a study of T cells in Graves' hyperthyroidism and ophthalmopathy. Study as a whole: Peripheral blood was taken when the disease was first diagnosed, before any treatment began. Whole-study findings and limits: A 13 V-J model separated ophthalmopathy from stable hyperthyroidism.

PBMCs stemmed from 10 ml fresh peripheral blood. Note on this clonotype: Its antigen is currently unknown.

Germline assignment: CDR1 SGHTS and CDR2 YDEGEE. CDR3 size: 16 residues. V was clipped by 5 bases and J by 4 bases, with 16 bases between them. TCR beta CDR3 sequences were amplified from RNA transcripts. HTBI primers were used for first-round RT-PCR of the TCR CDR3. TCRdb passed the multiplex PCR reads through MiXCR, listing each CDR3 protein once. The sample includes about 400,000 distinct CDR3 sequences, 13% to 15% of them seen just once. This clonotype originated in a woman between 55 and 75 years old with Graves' ophthalmopathy. Sequenced: blood. This chain uses TRBV5-8 with TRBJ1-6; no clear D. The CDR3 is CASSREPDGYNSPLHF. The CDR3, as DNA: TGTGCCAGCAGTCGAGAACCCGATGGATATAATTCACCCCTCCACTTT.